This TCR beta chain emerged from a study of control samples from healthy donors and cancer patients. Generated by immunoSEQ multiplex PCR, the TCRdb table keeps only in-frame clones and is missing some. The profile shows around 90,000 clones, 86% of them singletons. This clone was detected only a few times. The sequence was obtained from a man aged 25 to 40 in good health. The sample comprised blood.

CDR3 residues: CASGRANTGELFF. The DNA of the CDR3 is TGTGCTAGTGGGAGGGCGAACACCGGGGAGCTGTTTTTT. This chain connects TRBV12-5 to TRBJ2-2; TRBD2 might be the D (5 bases). Germline assignment: CDR1 LGHNT and CDR2 FRNRAP. With 6 bases removed from V and 0 bases from J, the gap between germline ends came to 5 bases. This CDR3 is 13 amino acids long.